The clone carrying this TCR beta chain was seen many times. What it recognizes is unknown. The data are from a study of T cells in Graves' hyperthyroidism and ophthalmopathy. Study context: Peripheral blood was obtained at initial diagnosis, preceding any treatment.

RNA transcripts yielded amplified TCR beta CDR3 regions. The TCR CDR3 first-round RT-PCR relied on the HTBI primer set. A single record per CDR3 protein comes from TCRdb applying MiXCR to the multiplex PCR reads. The repertoire includes some 270,000 distinct CDR3 sequences, approximately 25% of them detected once, and 35% to 40% sits in the top ten. Study-wide points: Blood also contained most expanded thyroid clonotypes above 0.001.

Source material for PBMCs was more than 7.5 ml fresh peripheral blood. Sequencing input: blood. This clonotype originated in a woman aged 40 to 49 with Graves' ophthalmopathy.

CDR3: CASSENGMGRTQYF. CDR3 DNA: TGTGCCAGCAGTGAGAATGGAATGGGACGGACCCAGTACTTC. V and J are TRBV6-1 and TRBJ2-5; D may be TRBD1 or TRBD2 (5 bases each). Germline CDR1 reads MNHNS; CDR2 reads SASEGT. Trimming left V 3 bases short and J 7 bases short, with 15 bases between. The CDR3 is 14 amino acids.